Detailed here is one TCR beta chain. Its antigen is still unknown. Base quality data are lacking; no much larger clone is found one base away. The data belong to a study of identifying expanded T cells in peripheral blood (dated by TCRdb to between 2018 and 2021). Turning to the overall study: Technical replicates were generated by sequencing separate aliquots of the same genomic DNA pool, and four replicates were compared pairwise. What the authors observed across the whole study: The beta-binomial model significantly reduced the number of clones called differentially abundant and the false-positive rate across all healthy-donor time intervals. Between technical replicates the binomial model flagged about 1.2 differentially abundant clones, whereas over roughly two weeks the binomial model flagged about 15 and over approximately 4 weeks 19 to 20. In all healthy donors, the variance in clone template counts between samples taken two weeks apart rose significantly as total template count increased. The authors expected that biological variance in healthy repertoires might rise further over much longer intervals, such as months to years.

The CDR3 has 14 amino acids, counting the end cysteine and phenylalanine. Only CDR3 DNA is held: 42 bases, read in frame from base 1. V is pared back by 10 bases and J by 8 bases, with 22 bases lying between the germline termini. In the germline V gene, CDR1 corresponds to MNHEY and CDR2 to SVGAGI. During the collection period, no infections or other immune events were recorded for the healthy donors. Blood repertoires from healthy donors were used as a training cohort for calibrating time-dependent variance in a beta-binomial model of differential abundance of T-cell clones. The training cohort comprised roughly ten healthy donors, 3 female and 7 male. An age range of roughly 25 to 65 years, with an average of about 43 years, was recorded for the donors. Whole blood, obtained from a commercial supplier, was collected from each healthy donor at three time points spaced approximately 13 days apart. Genomic DNA was extracted from unsorted whole blood for immunosequencing.

TCRbeta CDR3 regions were profiled by bias-controlled multiplex PCR amplification of genomic DNA with the immunoSEQ Assay. From the authors' description of their analysis: To quantify the absolute abundance of each unique TCRbeta CDR3 region, the sequences were collapsed and filtered. Differential abundance was tested with a binomial (Fisher-equivalent) model and with a beta-binomial model adding time-dependent variance fitted from healthy donors. Clones with fewer than 5 combined templates were excluded, and clones with Benjamini-Hochberg FDR below 0.01 were called differentially abundant. In the beta-binomial model, variance was expressed as a function of the total template count across the two samples, in the form v = (b*log(k)+a)^2. TCRdb obtained this table from immuneACCESS and retained in-frame rearrangements with V and J assigned. These tables miss some clones; where compared with another copy, unresolved V genes account for less than half of the shortfall, and the remainder is unexplained. The D gene and trimming were derived from the DNA, and the V and J assignments and clone size from that table. For this sample the table gives approximately 100,000 clones, of which 87% were detected only once. Roughly a sixth of the sample comes from the top ten.

The sequencing input was blood. Here the chain combines TRBV6-5 and TRBJ2-3, and the D gene may be TRBD2, 6 bases matching. The source is a person aged 18 to 70 in good health. Read as DNA, the sequence is TGTGCCACACAAACGGGACTCACGGGTGGTACGCAGTATTTT. It translates to CATQTGLTGGTQYF.